These 20 T cell receptor beta chains came from one sample sequenced in a study of T cell responses to AZD1222 COVID-19 vaccine. Profiled with immunoSEQ multiplex PCR; TCRdb holds only in-frame clones, not every one. The repertoire includes over 150,000 clones, about nine tenths of them detected once, and approximately 3% sits in the top ten. Sequenced material: peripheral blood, taken on day 0 of AZD1222 vaccination. The receptors were gathered from an adult in good health.

This sequence joins TRBV9 and TRBJ2-5, with D possibly being TRBD2 (7 bases). Germline V gene sequence: CDR1 SGDLS, CDR2 YYNGEE. V was shortened by 3 bases and J by 2 bases, with 17 bases between the two germline ends. The CDR3 is 16 residues long. This CDR3 is CASSDLGGQDQETQYF. CDR3 in DNA: TGTGCCAGCAGCGATTTGGGGGGGCAGGATCAAGAGACCCAGTACTTC.

The rearrangement joins TRBV12-3 or TRBV12-4 to TRBJ1-5, with D unclear. The CDR3 totals 13 residues. Trimming removed 5 bases at V and 4 bases at J, with 9 bases between. The CDR3 region is CASSPRPNQPQHF. The CDR3 nucleotides read TGTGCCAGCAGTCCCCGGCCGAATCAGCCCCAGCATTTT.

The chain uses TRBV15 and TRBJ2-3, with 7 positions matching TRBD1. The V gene's germline CDR1 is LNHNV and CDR2 YYDKDF (reference sequence). The CDR3 is 16 amino acids. With V trimmed by 5 bases and J by 5 bases, 13 bases remained unmatched. The chain's CDR3 is CATSGLKQGWEDTQYF. CDR3 bases: TGTGCCACCAGCGGATTAAAACAGGGGTGGGAAGATACGCAGTATTTT.

The chain employs TRBV5-1 and TRBJ2-5; D gene uncertain. Germline V lookup: CDR1 SGHRS, CDR2 YFSETQ. V was shortened by 4 bases and J by 5 bases, with 9 bases between the two germline ends. The CDR3 runs to 12 residues. CDR3 nucleotides: TGCGCCAGCAGCCGGAATTCCGAGACCCAGTACTTC. It codes for CASSRNSETQYF.

The V gene is TRBV5-1, the J gene TRBJ2-3; D uncertain. CDR1 is SGHRS, CDR2 YFSETQ, per germline. V gave up 2 bases and J gave up 0 bases, with 13 bases separating them. The CDR3 consists of 16 residues. The CDR3 bases are TGCGCCAGCAGCTTACGGCCAGCCACTAGCACAGATACGCAGTATTTT. Its translation is CASSLRPATSTDTQYF.

The V and J genes are TRBV6-2 or TRBV6-3 and TRBJ1-5; tentative D call: TRBD1 (5 bases). Between the trimmed V and J ends, which lost 2 bases and 9 bases, there was a span of 17 bases. Germline-derived CDR1 and CDR2 are MNHEY and SVGEGT. This CDR3 is built from 15 residues. The CDR3 DNA reads as TGTGCCAGCAGTTACGTCCGGGGGTATTCGGTGCCCCAGCATTTT. Translated: CASSYVRGYSVPQHF.

V usage is TRBV7-8 and J usage is TRBJ1-1, with 9 bases that match TRBD1. The CDR3 length is 14 residues. Germline loops: CDR1 SGHVS, CDR2 FQNEAQ. The junction had 4 bases not matched to a gene; V was cut back by 4 bases and J by 4 bases. CDR3: CASSSTGGITEAFF. CDR3 coding DNA: TGTGCCAGCAGCTCGACAGGGGGAATCACTGAAGCTTTCTTT.

The chain has TRBV23-1 and TRBJ2-1, with D perhaps matching TRBD2 (5 bases). TRBV23-1 is filed as an ORF, its function uncertain. With 7 bases removed from V and 4 bases from J, the gap between germline ends came to 14 bases. The CDR3 contains 14 residues. DNA for the CDR3: TGCGCCAGCACTTCCAGAGGGAGTTACAATGAGCAGTTCTTC. The encoded protein is CASTSRGSYNEQFF.

The chain recombines TRBV6-5 with TRBJ2-1, with TRBD1 identical over 11 bases. The germline CDR1 and CDR2 sequences are MNHEY and SVGAGI. This CDR3 has 14 residues. Unmatched junction bases numbered 6, after V lost 4 bases and J lost 10 bases. In DNA form, the CDR3 reads TGTGCCAGCAGTTCTGGACAGGGGGCACGGGAGCAGTTCTTC. Its translation is CASSSGQGAREQFF.

This chain joins TRBV27 and TRBJ1-1; no definite D call. The CDR3 runs 14 residues. Germline V gives CDR1 MNHEY, CDR2 SMNVEV (reference sequence). Trimming took 4 bases from V and 6 from J, leaving 15 bases between them. The CDR3 coding sequence is TGTGCCAGCAGTTCCCCCGATGGAAGCGCTGAAGCTTTCTTT. Translation gives CASSSPDGSAEAFF.

The chain links TRBV28 to TRBJ1-5; perhaps TRBD1 as D (6 bases). The ends were cut back, 5 bases at V and 6 bases at J, with 17 bases in the middle. Germline V CDR1 and CDR2: MDHEN, SYDVKM. The CDR3 is 15 residues long. The CDR3 protein is CASSVALGAGQPQHF. CDR3 DNA: TGTGCCAGCAGTGTAGCCCTGGGGGCGGGTCAGCCCCAGCATTTT.

V gene TRBV6-5 combines with J gene TRBJ1-1, with D perhaps TRBD1 (5 bases). Trimming removed 11 bases at V and 5 bases at J, with 12 bases between. Germline assignment: CDR1 MNHEY and CDR2 SVGAGI. This CDR3 region has 11 residues. The DNA for the CDR3 is TGTGCCGGGGGTGGGAAGACTGAAGCTTTCTTT. Amino acid sequence: CAGGGKTEAFF.

The CDR3 DNA is TGCGCCAGCAGTACGACATCTTCCTACAATGAGCAGTTCTTC. This sequence encodes CASSTTSSYNEQFF. This chain links TRBV5-1 with TRBJ2-1; unclear D gene. This CDR3 comprises 14 residues. Trimming shortened V by 5 bases and J by 1 base, and 10 bases separated the two germline ends. Germline V CDR1 and CDR2: SGHRS, YFSETQ. The full variable domain, in which reference TRBV5-1 and TRBJ2-1 provide the parts outside the CDR3, is KAGVTQTPRYLIKTRGQQVTLSCSPISGHRSVSWYQQTPGQGLQFLFEYFSETQRNKGNFPGRFSGRQFSNSRSEMNVSTLELGDSALYLCASSTTSSYNEQFFGPGTRLTVL.

The rearrangement uses TRBV5-1 and TRBJ1-2, with unresolved D. CDR1 and CDR2 (germline): SGHRS, YFSETQ. Between the trimmed V and J ends, which lost 0 bases and 8 bases, there was a span of 11 bases. CDR3 size: 13 residues. CDR3 amino acids: CASSLESVRGYTF. For the CDR3, the DNA is TGCGCCAGCAGCTTGGAGTCAGTCCGCGGCTACACCTTC.

The chain carries TRBV29-1 and TRBJ2-3; D ambiguous. V was trimmed by 7 bases and J by 0 bases, leaving 14 bases between them. The CDR3 is 14 amino acids. Germline-derived CDR1 and CDR2 are SQVTM and ANQGSEA. CDR3 sequence: CSAAGLASTDTQYF. CDR3 DNA: TGCAGCGCCGCTGGGCTCGCCAGCACAGATACGCAGTATTTT.

V and J are TRBV6-4 and TRBJ1-2; D remains unclear. This CDR3 spans 13 amino acids. Germline CDR1 and CDR2: MRHNA and SNTAGT. V lost 10 bases to trimming and J lost 4 bases, with 16 bases between them. The CDR3 coding sequence is TGTGCCACCGCTTTTCAAGAGGGCTATGGCTACACCTTC. Its protein product is CATAFQEGYGYTF.

This chain joins TRBV5-1 and TRBJ1-3, with D perhaps TRBD1 (5 bases). CDR1 is SGHRS and CDR2 is YFSETQ in the germline V gene. CDR3 length equals 14 residues. Between the trimmed V and J ends, which lost 2 bases and 4 bases, there was a span of 10 bases. CDR3 sequence (DNA): TGCGCCAGCAGCTTAGGGGACCGAGGAAACACCATATATTTT. This gives the protein CASSLGDRGNTIYF. Together with reference TRBV5-1 and TRBJ1-3, the CDR3 gives the full variable domain: KAGVTQTPRYLIKTRGQQVTLSCSPISGHRSVSWYQQTPGQGLQFLFEYFSETQRNKGNFPGRFSGRQFSNSRSEMNVSTLELGDSALYLCASSLGDRGNTIYFGEGSWLTVV.

The chain recombines TRBV10-2 with TRBJ1-2; the D is unclear. Trimming cost V 6 bases and J 5 bases, with 19 bases left between them. CDR3 length equals 15 residues. Germline V gene data show CDR1 as WSHSY and CDR2 as SAAADI. CDR3 loop: CASSGSGLQRYGYTF. The DNA for the CDR3 is TGCGCCAGCAGCGGGTCCGGACTGCAGAGATATGGCTACACCTTC.

The rearrangement joins TRBV7-2 to TRBJ1-2; TRBD1 is a possible D gene (5 bases). V was trimmed by 4 bases and J by 0 bases, leaving 9 bases between them. Germline V gene lookup returns CDR1 SGHTA and CDR2 FQGNSA. The CDR3 is 14 residues long. The CDR3, as DNA: TGTGCCAGCAGCTCGGACACAGCTAACTATGGCTACACCTTC. It is translated as CASSSDTANYGYTF.

The chain has TRBV7-9 and TRBJ2-6; D is unresolved. Germline values: CDR1 SEHNR, CDR2 FQNEAQ (reference sequence). Trimming took off 3 bases at V and 9 bases at J, with 12 bases between the two ends. This CDR3 has 14 amino acids. The CDR3 region is CASSLAAPGNVLTF. The CDR3 DNA reads as TGTGCCAGCAGCTTGGCGGCCCCGGGCAACGTCCTGACTTTC.